This TCR beta chain originates from a study of shared clonotypes between healthy human individuals. Study conclusions and caveats: Generation probability values for non-shared clonotypes were lower than those for clonotypes shared by all four donors.

Across several immunoSEQ plates, the genomic DNA of each subset was split evenly. The assay was immunoSEQ multiplex PCR, and TCRdb's table has in-frame clones only and misses some. This sample has about 1 million clones; around 76% occur once, and the top ten carry approximately 1.3%. With 5 bases removed from V and 9 bases from J, the gap between germline ends came to 11 bases. The CDR3 has 12 residues. Germline V gene sequence: CDR1 SGHTA, CDR2 FQGNSA. A note on this clone: The antigen is undetermined.

This receptor was obtained from a man aged 18 to 35 in good health. Sequenced input: memory CD4+ T cells sorted from blood. Subset given: CD45RA-negative fraction. V usage is TRBV7-2 and J usage is TRBJ1-5; D perhaps matches TRBD1 (5 bases). The CDR3 protein is CASSPRVGPQHF. CDR3 bases: TGTGCCAGCAGCCCCAGGGTGGGGCCCCAGCATTTT.